This paragraph covers one TCR beta chain sequence. Compared with germline, one end of the junction differs, possibly owing to a read error. This sample's RNA came from whole unsorted tissue. This non-tumor lung sample came from over 3 cm beyond the tumor edge. Three rounds of nested PCR, following a modified ARM-PCR protocol, produced the TCRbeta library. From the multiplex PCR reads, TCRdb called clonotypes with MiXCR, one entry per CDR3 protein. Of 35,000 to 55,000 distinct CDR3 sequences in the sample, around 67% were seen once. The sample belongs to a study of tumor and adjacent non-tumor tissue in lung cancer. Study at large: Histology: about a dozen adenocarcinoma, a couple of squamous cell carcinoma, 1 small cell lung cancer. Aged 31 to 76 years, patients included roughly eleven men and a few women with stage I to III disease.

The CDR3 has 16 amino acids. The germline CDR1 and CDR2 sequences are SGHAT and FQNNGV. The rearrangement joins TRBV11-2 to TRBJ2-1; D is uncertain. The sequencing sample was made of distant non-tumor lung tissue. The receptor was isolated from a woman in her 40s with non-small cell lung cancer. The CDR3 DNA reads TGTGCCAGCAGCCCCCCATGGGCGAGTCGCGGCCATGAGCAGTTCTTT. Translation gives CASSPPWASRGHEQFF.